These T cell receptor beta chains were read from a single sample in a study of type 1 and type 2 diabetes patients. A single record per CDR3 protein comes from TCRdb applying MiXCR to the multiplex PCR reads. The sample yields 250,000 or so distinct CDR3 sequences, 45% to 60% seen once. Sequencing was carried out using peripheral blood mononuclear cells (PBMCs). The receptors originated from a man between 18 and 29 years old with type 2 diabetes. The CDR3 runs from the conserved cysteine through the conserved F or W. The D gene is left open where the match is weak. Size is omitted from some rows. Given values are once, few, many or a class for expanded clones.

V,size,J,D,CDR3,DNA
TRBV2,many,TRBJ1-2,.,CASTLLDGYTF,TGTGCCAGCACGCTCCTCGACGGCTACACCTTC
TRBV2,.,TRBJ2-3,.,CASRPDTDTQYF,TGTGCCAGCAGGCCGGACACAGATACGCAGTATTTT
TRBV2,few,TRBJ1-6,.,CASRKTDYNSPLHF,TGTGCCAGCAGGAAGACGGACTATAATTCACCCCTCCACTTT
TRBV6-5,.,TRBJ1-5,.,CASSYAGDQPQHF,TGTGCCAGCAGTTATGCAGGGGATCAGCCCCAGCATTTT
TRBV12-3/TRBV12-4,.,TRBJ2-5,TRBD2,CASSFLKGRDGETQYF,TGTGCCAGCAGTTTTTTGAAGGGGAGGGACGGGGAGACCCAGTACTTC
TRBV19,.,TRBJ1-5,.,CTSSILTNQPQHF,TGTACCAGTAGTATTCTAACTAATCAGCCCCAGCATTTT
TRBV10-3,few,TRBJ2-1,TRBD2,CAISERSGTDNEQFF,TGTGCCATCAGTGAGAGAAGCGGGACGGACAATGAGCAGTTCTTC
TRBV7-8,.,TRBJ2-7,TRBD2,CASSLLAGEAGEQYF,TGTGCCAGCAGCCTCTTAGCGGGAGAAGCGGGGGAGCAGTACTTC
TRBV19,.,TRBJ1-2,.,CASSIEVPTGFYGYTF,TGTGCCAGTAGTATAGAGGTTCCGACAGGCTTCTATGGCTACACCTTC
TRBV28,.,TRBJ2-3,TRBD2,CATSDLTGSGTSPTDTQYF,TGTGCCACCAGTGACCTGACAGGTTCCGGGACTAGTCCCACAGATACGCAGTATTTT
TRBV19,few,TRBJ2-7,TRBD1,CASAGQGGEQYF,TGTGCCAGTGCGGGACAGGGCGGAGAGCAGTACTTC
TRBV20-1,.,TRBJ2-3,.,CSARAALATDTQYF,TGCAGTGCTAGAGCTGCCCTAGCCACAGATACGCAGTATTTT
TRBV16,.,TRBJ2-7,TRBD1,CASSHHRDRVGEQYF,TGTGCCAGCAGCCACCACCGGGACAGGGTGGGCGAGCAGTACTTC
TRBV7-8,few,TRBJ2-5,.,CASSSAGRGTQYF,TGTGCCAGCAGCTCCGCCGGGCGGGGGACCCAGTACTTC
TRBV2,.,TRBJ1-1,.,CASSGSGRVSEAIF,TGTGCCAGCAGTGGATCAGGCAGGGTGAGTGAAGCTATCTTT
TRBV15,.,TRBJ2-1,.,CATSRERTAYSSYNGQFF,TGTGCCACCAGCAGAGAGAGGACGGCCTACAGCTCCTACAATGGGCAGTTCTTC
TRBV18,.,TRBJ1-2,.,CASSRSQRDGYTF,TGTGCCAGCTCACGCTCGCAGAGGGATGGCTACACCTTC
TRBV13,.,TRBJ1-2,.,CASSPPSTASNYGYTF,TGTGCCAGCAGCCCGCCGTCGACAGCCTCTAACTATGGCTACACCTTC
TRBV28,.,TRBJ1-2,.,CASSSIGQLANYGYTF,TGTGCCAGCAGTTCGATAGGGCAGTTAGCTAACTATGGCTACACCTTC
TRBV7-7,.,TRBJ2-7,TRBD1,CASSLGGQGSYEQYF,TGTGCTAGCAGCTTAGGGGGCCAGGGCTCCTACGAGCAGTACTTC
TRBV7-9,.,TRBJ2-1,TRBD2,CASSSSGGADEQFF,TGTGCCAGCAGTTCTAGCGGGGGGGCCGATGAGCAGTTCTTC
TRBV7-2,.,TRBJ2-7,.,CASSKMRGTYEQYF,TGTGCCAGCAGCAAAATGAGGGGGACCTACGAGCAGTACTTC
TRBV6-6,.,TRBJ1-5,.,CASRTRPYSNQPQHF,TGTGCCAGCAGGACTAGGCCATATAGCAATCAGCCCCAGCATTTT
TRBV10-3,.,TRBJ2-2,.,CASSEDVRGTGELFF,TGTGCCAGCAGTGAAGACGTACGGGGGACCGGGGAGCTGTTTTTT
TRBV5-6,.,TRBJ2-7,.,CASSHFNARDEQYF,TGTGCCAGCAGCCACTTTAACGCCCGGGACGAGCAGTACTTC
TRBV14,many,TRBJ1-1,.,CASSRAFGGRSNTEAFF,TGTGCCAGCAGCCGCGCTTTTGGGGGCCGGTCGAACACTGAAGCTTTCTTT
TRBV7-9,.,TRBJ2-3,TRBD2,CASSLMEAGPTDTQYF,TGTGCCAGCAGCTTAATGGAAGCGGGACCCACAGATACGCAGTATTTT
TRBV20-1,few,TRBJ1-6,.,CSAKVNPYNSPLHF,TGCAGTGCTAAAGTAAACCCTTATAATTCACCCCTCCACTTT
TRBV7-2,.,TRBJ2-7,.,CASSLEGWGEQYF,TGTGCCAGCAGCTTAGAGGGTTGGGGCGAGCAGTACTTC
TRBV2,few,TRBJ2-5,TRBD2,CASSDKPLRTSLYGETQYF,TGTGCCAGCAGTGATAAACCACTGAGGACTAGTTTGTATGGAGAGACCCAGTACTTC
TRBV30,many,TRBJ2-7,.,CAWSVQIYEQYF,TGTGCCTGGAGTGTACAAATCTACGAGCAGTACTTC
TRBV20-1,.,TRBJ2-1,TRBD1,CSANPGGDWYEQFF,TGCAGTGCTAACCCAGGGGGCGATTGGTATGAGCAGTTCTTC
TRBV7-3,.,TRBJ2-5,.,CASSLNSLGGGKTQYF,TGTGCCAGCAGCTTAAACTCCCTAGGGGGGGGCAAGACCCAGTACTTC
TRBV7-2,.,TRBJ2-7,.,CASSLATSYERYF,TGTGCCAGCAGCTTAGCAACTAGTTACGAGCGGTACTTC
TRBV14,many,TRBJ2-7,.,CASSQDYAYEQYF,TGTGCCAGCAGCCAGGACTACGCCTACGAGCAGTACTTC
TRBV7-2,many,TRBJ1-6,.,CASSLIRDSPLHF,TGTGCCAGCAGCCTTATTCGTGATTCACCCCTCCACTTT
TRBV5-8,.,TRBJ2-5,.,CASSLITSGRYQETQYF,TGTGCCAGCAGCTTGATTACGTCAGGGCGGTACCAAGAGACCCAGTACTTC
TRBV20-1,.,TRBJ2-5,TRBD2,CSALGTRGKTQYF,TGCAGTGCTCTCGGGACTAGGGGGAAGACCCAGTACTTC
TRBV7-2,few,TRBJ2-3,TRBD2,CASSLRGLAGGPSDTQYF,TGTGCCAGCAGCCTACGCGGACTAGCGGGGGGGCCATCTGATACGCAGTATTTT
TRBV20-1,.,TRBJ2-2,TRBD1,CSAPRQGNGELFF,TGCAGTGCCCCCAGACAGGGCAACGGGGAGCTGTTTTTT
TRBV5-1,.,TRBJ2-3,.,CASSPNPPGDTQYF,TGTGCCAGCAGCCCCAACCCTCCTGGGGACACGCAGTATTTT
TRBV6-1,few,TRBJ2-7,TRBD2,CASSKRGGRRDEQYF,TGTGCCAGCAGTAAACGGGGGGGCAGGCGGGACGAGCAGTACTTC
TRBV11-2,.,TRBJ2-1,.,CASSLDGETAYYNEQFF,TGTGCCAGCAGCTTAGACGGCGAGACAGCCTATTACAATGAGCAGTTCTTC
TRBV7-2,.,TRBJ2-7,.,CASCLGFFSGIEQYF,TGTGCCAGCTGCTTAGGTTTTTTTTCAGGGATCGAGCAGTACTTC
TRBV27,.,TRBJ1-1,TRBD1,CATPRGLHTEAFF,TGTGCCACCCCAAGGGGGCTCCACACTGAAGCTTTCTTT
TRBV30,few,TRBJ1-2,.,CAWSVRRAGSYTF,TGTGCCTGGAGTGTACGGAGGGCTGGGAGCTACACCTTC
TRBV19,few,TRBJ2-7,.,CASSVSTGSYEQYF,TGTGCCAGTAGTGTCTCGACCGGGAGCTACGAGCAGTACTTC
TRBV30,.,TRBJ2-2,.,CAWNGGPSWTGELFF,TGTGCCTGGAATGGCGGGCCCTCTTGGACCGGGGAGCTGTTTTTT
TRBV7-3,.,TRBJ1-1,.,CASSSRTLMNTEAFF,TGTGCCAGCAGCTCCAGGACATTGATGAACACTGAAGCTTTCTTT
TRBV28,.,TRBJ2-7,TRBD2,CAAAGTSGFSEQYF,TGTGCCGCGGCTGGGACTAGCGGGTTTTCCGAGCAGTACTTC
TRBV5-6,.,TRBJ2-6,TRBD1,CASSSQGKGTGANVLTF,TGTGCCAGCAGCTCACAGGGGAAAGGCACTGGGGCCAACGTCCTGACTTTC
TRBV2,.,TRBJ1-1,TRBD1,CASRNGQGGTEAFF,TGTGCCAGCAGAAACGGACAGGGCGGTACTGAAGCTTTCTTT
TRBV7-3,.,TRBJ1-2,.,CASSSTGSGSGYTF,TGTGCCAGCAGCTCAACAGGGTCGGGTAGTGGCTACACCTTC
TRBV28,.,TRBJ2-7,.,CASSLWGGGTDTYEQYF,TGTGCCAGCAGTTTATGGGGGGGGGGGACAGACACCTACGAGCAGTACTTC
TRBV11-3,.,TRBJ1-1,.,CASSTRDTEAFF,TGTGCCAGCAGCACTCGGGACACTGAAGCTTTCTTT
TRBV20-1,many,TRBJ2-7,.,CSARGRAGYEQYF,TGCAGTGCTAGAGGGAGGGCCGGTTACGAGCAGTACTTC
TRBV20-1,.,TRBJ2-7,.,CSAPGAGNTLEQYF,TGCAGTGCCCCAGGGGCAGGGAATACGTTAGAGCAGTACTTC
TRBV20-1,.,TRBJ2-5,TRBD1,CSARGVRGRETQYF,TGCAGTGCTAGAGGGGTTAGGGGGCGGGAGACCCAGTACTTC
TRBV6-5,.,TRBJ1-2,TRBD1,CASSYSQGYNYGYTF,TGTGCCAGCAGTTACTCACAGGGGTATAACTATGGCTACACCTTC
TRBV30,.,TRBJ1-6,.,CAWSPTLDSPLHF,TGTGCCTGGAGTCCAACGCTGGATTCACCCCTCCACTTT